These T cell receptor beta chains were read from a single sample in a study of blood T cell repertoires in COVID-19. Clones were sequenced by immunoSEQ multiplex PCR, and TCRdb holds only the in-frame ones, with some missing. Found here are 150,000 or so clones, roughly nine tenths of them singletons; the top ten hold about 26%. Sequencing was carried out using peripheral blood. All receptors come from a man between 60 and 75 years old with acute or convalescent COVID-19. Each CDR3 is given with its conserved first and last residue. Each record gives: CDR3 protein, CDR3 DNA, J gene, V gene, D gene. D genes are given only for firm matches.

CAISESKGYNSPLHF,TGTGCCATCAGTGAGTCTAAGGGGTATAATTCACCCCTCCACTTT,TRBJ1-6,TRBV10-3,NA
CASSLRTSGATSQFF,TGTGCCAGCAGTTTAAGGACTAGCGGAGCTACATCGCAGTTCTTC,TRBJ2-1,TRBV6-2/TRBV6-3,TRBD2
CASSPLDREGTEAFF,TGTGCCAGCAGCCCCCTGGACAGGGAGGGCACTGAAGCTTTCTTT,TRBJ1-1,TRBV28,TRBD1
CATSDSGQGARGYTF,TGTGCCACCAGTGATTCGGGACAGGGGGCTCGAGGCTACACCTTC,TRBJ1-2,TRBV24-1,TRBD1
CASSFLPGLAGVADKNIQYF,TGTGCCAGTAGTTTCCTCCCGGGACTAGCGGGAGTTGCGGACAAAAACATTCAGTACTTC,TRBJ2-4,TRBV19,TRBD2
CAWSVKEPGAAGELFF,TGTGCCTGGAGTGTAAAGGAACCAGGGGCGGCCGGGGAGCTGTTTTTT,TRBJ2-2,TRBV30,NA
CSASPGEETQYF,TGCAGTGCTAGTCCAGGGGAAGAGACCCAGTACTTC,TRBJ2-5,TRBV20-1,NA
CASSLEDPRGSEQFF,TGTGCCAGCAGCTTGGAGGACCCCCGGGGAAGTGAGCAGTTCTTC,TRBJ2-1,TRBV5-5,NA
CASSPRTGEDYEQYF,TGTGCCAGCAGCCCCAGGACAGGGGAGGATTACGAGCAGTACTTC,TRBJ2-7,TRBV7-9,TRBD1
CASSPATRRPSGANVLTF,TGTGCCAGCAGCCCAGCAACGCGCAGGCCGTCTGGGGCCAACGTCCTGACTTTC,TRBJ2-6,TRBV7-9,NA
CASRLTGSGEAFF,TGTGCCAGCAGGTTGACAGGGTCGGGTGAAGCTTTCTTT,TRBJ1-1,TRBV25-1,TRBD1
CASGGTFFTEAFF,TGTGCCAGCGGCGGGACGTTCTTCACTGAAGCTTTCTTT,TRBJ1-1,TRBV27,NA
CASSVGTGADTEAFF,TGCGCCAGCAGTGTGGGGACAGGCGCTGACACTGAAGCTTTCTTT,TRBJ1-1,TRBV10-1,TRBD1
CASGLAGNTEAFF,TGTGCTAGTGGTTTGGCGGGAAACACTGAAGCTTTCTTT,TRBJ1-1,TRBV12-5,NA
CASSSPRRAYTGNSPLHF,TGTGCCAGCAGTTCCCCCAGGCGGGCCTACACTGGAAATTCACCCCTCCACTTT,TRBJ1-6,TRBV11-3,NA